This TCR beta chain is from a study of cytomegalovirus exposure and HLA in healthy donors. Primers for the PCR totalled 60 Vbeta and 13 Jbeta. Data came from immunoSEQ multiplex PCR; TCRdb stores just in-frame clones and leaves some out. The sample features about 160,000 clones, with roughly 2% in its top ten. A note on this clone: Its antigen is not identified.

Study results and limitations: The investigators catalogued 150 to 200 TCR beta chains as cytomegalovirus-associated.

The receptor comes from a man in his thirties or forties in good health and CMV-seronegative. Sequencing was done on a sample of PBMCs.

CDR3 residues: CASSLGLGVNQPQHF. In DNA, the CDR3 is TGCGCCAGCAGCTTGGGGTTAGGAGTCAATCAGCCCCAGCATTTT. The chain couples TRBV5-1 to TRBJ1-5; no clear D. This CDR3 contains 15 residues. The germline V and J ends were trimmed by 0 bases and 3 bases, with 10 bases remaining between them. Germline V CDR1 and CDR2: SGHRS, YFSETQ.